This TCR beta chain was sequenced for a study of shared clonotypes between healthy human individuals. Germline V gene data show CDR1 as PRHDT and CDR2 as FYEKMQ (reference sequence). This CDR3 region has 18 residues. V lost 1 base and J 0 bases, leaving 16 bases between the germline ends. Study results and caveats: At large depth, rarefaction still showed sorted-subset sequencing to be incomplete.

As regards this clone: Its antigen is undetermined.

Profiling relied on immunoSEQ multiplex PCR, and the TCRdb table lists in-frame clones only, not all of them. The sample lists over 300,000 clones, over 75% occurring once. This TCR came from a man in his late teens or twenties in good health. The sequencing input was memory CD8+ T cells sorted from blood. The subset: CD45RO+ cells pooled with CCR7-negative TemRA cells. J is TRBJ2-1 and V is TRBV13; the D gene is possibly TRBD2 (7 bases). The CDR3 coding sequence is TGTGCCAGCAGCTTAGAGCCCCGGGGGGCCCGCTCCTACAATGAGCAGTTCTTC. Translated, it gives CASSLEPRGARSYNEQFF.